These 6 T cell receptor beta chains were all obtained from the same sample, sequenced in a study of blood T cell repertoires in COVID-19. Sequenced by immunoSEQ multiplex PCR; TCRdb stores in-frame clones only, minus some. Altogether about 200,000 clones are present, more than 75% being singletons, with the ten largest covering around 4.9%. Sequenced input: peripheral blood. The source of these receptors is a woman aged 80 or older with acute or convalescent COVID-19.

This chain uses TRBV19 with TRBJ1-6, with D maybe TRBD1 (5 bases). Trimming took off 7 bases at V and 4 bases at J, with 14 bases between the two ends. Germline lookup yields CDR1 LNHDA and CDR2 SQIVND (reference sequence). The CDR3 is made up of 15 amino acids. The DNA for the CDR3 is TGTGCCAGTAATTGGGGCGCTGATTATAATTCACCCCTCCACTTT. Protein sequence: CASNWGADYNSPLHF.

J is TRBJ2-7 and V is TRBV18; 7 bases map to TRBD1. The CDR3 loop spans 14 amino acids. Looked up from germline, CDR1 is KGHSH and CDR2 is LQKENI. With 8 bases clipped from V and 3 bases from J, the junction kept 10 bases outside the gene matches. The CDR3 bases are TGTGCCAGCGGAAGGACAGGTCTGGTCTACGAGCAGTACTTC. It codes for CASGRTGLVYEQYF.

This clone was seen only a few times. V is TRBV9 and J is TRBJ1-5; TRBD1 matches 10 bases. With V trimmed by 4 bases and J by 5 bases, 6 bases remained unmatched. This CDR3 contains 15 residues. The germline CDR1 and CDR2 sequences are SGDLS and YYNGEE. The CDR3 sequence: CASSKTGGKDQPQHF. CDR3 nucleotides: TGTGCCAGCAGCAAGACAGGGGGCAAGGATCAGCCCCAGCATTTT.

This chain connects TRBV27 to TRBJ1-6; TRBD1 might be the D (6 bases). The CDR3 sequence is 14 residues long. Germline V gene data show CDR1 as MNHEY and CDR2 as SMNVEV (reference sequence). V was pared by 3 bases and J by 4 bases, with 7 bases between. The CDR3 reads CASSFRGYNSPLHF. The CDR3 region has the DNA TGTGCCAGCAGTTTCAGGGGTTATAATTCACCCCTCCACTTT.

V is TRBV7-3 and J is TRBJ1-6, with TRBD1 matching 7 bases. V lost 5 bases to trimming and J lost 6 bases; unmatched junction nucleotides: 10. The CDR3 extends over 16 amino acids. In germline, CDR1 is SGHTA, CDR2 FQGTGA. CDR3 region: CASSRSSGGGNSPLHF. CDR3 bases: TGTGCCAGCAGCCGATCGTCAGGGGGTGGTAATTCACCCCTCCACTTT.

The chain combines TRBV5-1 with TRBJ1-4; TRBD1 matches 7 bases. The V gene's germline CDR1 is SGHRS and CDR2 YFSETQ. Trimming at V came to 0 bases and at J to 7 bases, leaving 6 bases not matched to a gene. The CDR3 totals 15 residues. For the CDR3, the DNA is TGCGCCAGCAGCTTGGACAGGGGAGCAGGTGAAAAACTGTTTTTT. Its translation is CASSLDRGAGEKLFF.